This T cell receptor beta chain was sequenced for a study of blood T cell repertoires in COVID-19. Germline V CDR1 and CDR2: WSHSY, SAAADI. This CDR3 is built from 14 residues. After removal of 6 bases from V and 6 bases from J, the junction contained 8 bases not matched to a gene. Profiling relied on immunoSEQ multiplex PCR, and the TCRdb table lists in-frame clones only, not all of them. The profile covers about 180,000 clones, with approximately 80% appearing a single time and 1.5% taken by the ten largest. The rearrangement uses TRBV10-2 and TRBJ2-3; 8 bases are a match to TRBD2. The clonotype comes from a human donor in a cohort sampled during active COVID-19. The sequenced material came from peripheral blood. CDR3 sequence (DNA): TGCGCCAGCAGATCCGGGACTAGAGGGGATACGCAGTATTTT. It translates to CASRSGTRGDTQYF.